This TCR beta chain stems from a study of blood T cell repertoires in COVID-19 (dated by TCRdb to 2019 to 2021). For the study in its entirety: Collaborator samples came from the United States, Italy and Spain and covered acute and convalescent phases of COVID-19. The prospective study material was composed of cDNA or gDNA derived from T cells, B-cell-depleted T cells, or PBMCs. Deeply sampled blood TCRbeta repertoires from subjects exposed to, actively infected with, or recovered from COVID-19 were included in the dataset. The repertoires were released in a freely available public database meant as a resource for research on the immune response to SARS-CoV-2. The samples were drawn from the first 160 participants of the ongoing ImmuneRACE study and from some 1,300 subjects provided by 6 global collaborators. The sample metadata nearly always contained a de-identified subject ID, COVID-19 status, age in years and sex. HLA class I and class II types, where available, came from metadata supplied by the sample provider rather than from assay-based typing. Broader findings and caveats from the paper: Clinical and demographic metadata were provided uncurated, with the amount varying by source and participant.

The immunoSEQ Assay, a bias-controlled multiplex PCR, was used to amplify TCRbeta CDR3 regions from genomic DNA. Per the authors' processing: The number of nucleated cells in each sample was estimated from the amplification of reference gene primers within the assay. To quantify the absolute abundance of each unique TCRbeta CDR3 rearrangement, sequence reads were collapsed and filtered. Productive Simpson clonality was computed per sample as the square root of Simpson's diversity index over productive rearrangements. This immuneACCESS table, as held by TCRdb, lists in-frame sequences with V and J called but not all clones. Of the missing ones, under half trace to an unresolved V gene in checked studies; the others have no known cause. V, J and clone size were drawn from that table, and D and trimming were deduced from the DNA. For this sample the table gives 250,000 or so clones, of which around 87% were detected only once. The ten largest clones capture approximately 7% of the sample.

A word on this clone: What antigen it recognizes has not been identified. No quality values exist for individual bases; no much larger clone is one base distant. The sample has other DNA sequences that encode this CDR3 too.

Each collaborating institution followed its own protocols to collect whole blood in K2EDTA tubes. For TCRbeta analysis, collaborator samples were shipped as frozen whole blood, as isolated PBMCs, or as DNA extracted from either sample type. CDR1 and CDR2 (ENHRY, SYGVKD) derive from the germline V gene. Clipping removes 6 bases from V and 3 bases from J, with 4 as the unmatched junction base count. The CDR3 sequence holds 13 residues, the cysteine and phenylalanine included. Left in the record is the CDR3 DNA by itself, 39 bases read in frame from the first base. This sequence uses TRBV10-3 and TRBJ1-2; the junction holds 7 bases that match TRBD1. The sample taken for sequencing was peripheral blood. The TCR was taken from a woman aged 70-85 years with active or convalescent COVID-19. In nucleotide form, the sequence is TGTGCCATCAGCCGACAGGGTGACTATGGCTACACCTTC. It translates as CAISRQGDYGYTF.